This entry is about one T cell receptor (beta chain). The data belong to a study of blood T cell repertoires in COVID-19. In the study overall: The United States, Italy and Spain were the sources of the acute and convalescent COVID-19 samples. Sample material is recorded as cDNA or gDNA derived from T cells, B-cell-depleted T cells, or PBMCs.

Generated by immunoSEQ multiplex PCR, the TCRdb table keeps only in-frame clones and is missing some. This sample has 180,000 or so clones; approximately 86% occur once, and the top ten carry roughly 7%. Germline values: CDR1 MRHNA, CDR2 SNTAGT. J gave up 5 bases and V 3 bases, and 0 bases lay outside the gene matches. This CDR3 is built from 13 residues. This clonotype was obtained from a woman aged 80 or older in a cohort sampled during active or convalescent COVID-19. Sequencing was carried out using peripheral blood. The gene calls are TRBV6-4 and TRBJ2-3; TRBD2 agrees at 9 bases. The CDR3 DNA reads TGTGCCAGCAGTGAACTAGCGGGAGATACGCAGTATTTT. It encodes CASSELAGDTQYF.